This T cell receptor beta chain was obtained from a study of identical twins. Study-wide points: With monozygotic twins, out-of-frame TCR alpha sharing exceeded what models estimated. Analyses of zero insertions could be partly confounded by invariant MAIT and iNKT cells.

V was pared by 3 bases and J by 5 bases, with 7 bases between. The CDR3 consists of 12 residues. Germline V lookup: CDR1 SNHLY, CDR2 FYNNEI. TCRdb re-derived calls from the 5' RACE reads in MiXCR, one entry per CDR3 protein. Of some 1,600,000 distinct CDR3 sequences in the sample, less than 40% were seen once. This clonotype has a handful of counts. Its matching antigen is unknown. Sequencing was done on a sample of cord blood. This chain links TRBV2 with TRBJ1-2; no clear D gene. This sequence was found in a newborn girl in good health. This chain's CDR3 is CASSDYGYGYTF. The CDR3 DNA follows: TGTGCCAGCAGTGATTATGGGTATGGCTACACCTTC.